This TCR beta chain derives from a study of cytotoxic CD8 clonotypes in ibrutinib-treated CLL. Whole-study context: Recorded responses included about 25 partial and 2 complete; following median roughly 70 months, approximately 14 stayed remitted and roughly twelve progressed. Specimens for response were gathered following a median about a year of therapy, spanning 6 to 36.

The CDR3 spans 12 residues. Germline V gene lookup returns CDR1 ENHRY and CDR2 SYGVKD. V shed 2 bases and J shed 6 bases, with 7 bases lying between them. Notes on this clone: Its matching antigen is unknown.

Study-level findings and limits: Age-matched healthy donor levels were exceeded by baseline clonality, which tracked circulating CD8+ T-cell counts. Rising at ibrutinib response, clonality subsequently fell back toward baseline at progression.

Repertoires were generated with immunoSEQ multiplex PCR, while TCRdb's copy carries only in-frame clones and drops some. The data show nearly 85,000 clones, around 79% seen once. The sample here was PBMCs, taken after 12 months of ibrutinib treatment. V gene TRBV10-3 combines with J gene TRBJ1-1, with D maybe TRBD1 (5 bases). The source is a human donor with chronic lymphocytic leukemia. CDR3 protein: CAISEGGPEAFF. Written as DNA, the CDR3 is TGTGCCATCAGTGAGGGGGGTCCTGAAGCTTTCTTT.